The T cell receptor beta chain under discussion was sequenced for a study of blood T cell repertoires in COVID-19. Overall study context: Collection of acute and convalescent COVID-19 samples took place in the United States, Italy and Spain. The cDNA or gDNA used as material had been derived from T cells, B-cell-depleted T cells, or PBMCs.

Per the authors' pipeline: How many nucleated cells were present was estimated from reference gene primer amplification. The assay was immunoSEQ multiplex PCR, and TCRdb's table has in-frame clones only and misses some. That table is the source of V, J and clone size, and D and trimming were worked out from the DNA. This table has about 15,000 clones, around 88% appearing once. V was clipped by 0 bases and J by 7 bases; unmatched bases: 6. The CDR3 length is 15 residues. Germline V CDR1 and CDR2: MGHRA, YSYEKL. The clonotype originates from a human donor in a cohort sampled during active COVID-19. The genes are TRBV4-1 and TRBJ2-1; TRBD2 matches 7 bases. The sequenced sample was peripheral blood. CDR3 bases: TGCGCCAGCAGCCAAGACGGGGGAGGGACGAATGAGCAGTTCTTC. Encoded protein: CASSQDGGGTNEQFF.